Listed below are T cell receptor beta chains from one sample, sequenced in a study of T cell responses to AZD1222 COVID-19 vaccine. Libraries were prepared by immunoSEQ multiplex PCR; TCRdb keeps only in-frame clonotypes and omits some of them. The profile covers approximately 85,000 clones, with 86% appearing a single time and 6% to 9% taken by the ten largest. Sequenced material: peripheral blood, taken on day 0 of AZD1222 vaccination. The source of these receptors is an adult in good health. Both conserved end residues are part of each CDR3. The D gene is left open where the match is weak. Some rows have no size entry. The others give once, few or many, or a class for an expanded clone.

D gene	CDR3 length	V gene	J gene	clone size	CDR3 DNA	CDR3 protein
TRBD2	15	TRBV28	TRBJ2-7	-	TGTGCCAGCAGTTTCCAGCGGGGGGTAACCTACGAGCAGTACTTC	CASSFQRGVTYEQYF
-	12	TRBV30	TRBJ1-1	-	TGTGCCTGGAGTGTACAGGGAGTTACGTCTTTCTTT	CAWSVQGVTSFF
TRBD1	15	TRBV7-2	TRBJ1-6	-	TGTGCCAGCAGCTTAGTCGGGACAGCTAATTCACCCCTCCACTTT	CASSLVGTANSPLHF
-	15	TRBV28	TRBJ1-5	-	TGTGCCAGCAGTCTGGAAGGGTCCGCCAATCAGCCCCAGCATTTT	CASSLEGSANQPQHF
TRBD1	13	TRBV28	TRBJ1-1	-	TGTGCCAGCCACGACAGGGGGTCCACTGAAGCTTTCTTT	CASHDRGSTEAFF
TRBD1	16	TRBV5-6	TRBJ1-6	-	TGTGCCAGCAGCAATGGACAGGGGAACTATAATTCACCCCTCCACTTT	CASSNGQGNYNSPLHF
TRBD1	15	TRBV7-2	TRBJ1-5	few	TGTGCCAGCAGCTTAGGGGGTGGAGGGGGCCAGCCCCAGCATTTT	CASSLGGGGGQPQHF
-	13	TRBV27	TRBJ1-1	-	TGTGCCAGCAGTTTAATTCTGGGGGTACAAGCTTTCTTT	CASSLILGVQAFF
TRBD1	15	TRBV18	TRBJ2-7	-	TGTGCCAGCTCACCATCCGGGACAGGGACCTACGAGCAGTACTTC	CASSPSGTGTYEQYF
-	15	TRBV15	TRBJ2-3	-	TGTGCCACCAGCAGAGCGAGAGGGACCCCAGATACGCAGTATTTT	CATSRARGTPDTQYF
TRBD1	15	TRBV6-5	TRBJ1-2	-	TGTGCCAGCAGTCTGGGACAGGGATTTCGCTATGGCTACACCTTC	CASSLGQGFRYGYTF
-	15	TRBV19	TRBJ1-5	-	TGTGCCAGTACCCAGGCGGGGTTTGGCAATCAGCCCCAGCATTTT	CASTQAGFGNQPQHF
-	14	TRBV3-1/TRBV3-2	TRBJ1-1	once	TGTGCCAGCACCCCCCTCGTAGGTGGCACTGAAGCTTTCTTT	CASTPLVGGTEAFF
-	11	TRBV7-2	TRBJ2-4	-	TGTGCCAGCAGCTTGGCAAACATTCAGTACTTC	CASSLANIQYF
-	16	TRBV19	TRBJ2-3	-	TGTGCCAGTAGTACCCGGGGGAGCGACTACACAGATACGCAGTATTTT	CASSTRGSDYTDTQYF
-	15	TRBV15	TRBJ1-4	once	TGTGCCACCAGCAGAGTGGGGGCACCTAATGAAAAACTGTTTTTT	CATSRVGAPNEKLFF
-	12	TRBV7-2	TRBJ1-3	-	TGTGCCAGCAGCTTAGACTCAAACACCATATATTTT	CASSLDSNTIYF
-	16	TRBV28	TRBJ1-5	-	TGTGCCAGCAGTTTTTCCCCGACAGGCAACAATCAGCCCCAGCATTTT	CASSFSPTGNNQPQHF
-	10	TRBV7-2	TRBJ2-5	once	TGTGCCAGCAGTCAAGAGACCCAGTACTTC	CASSQETQYF
-	11	TRBV19	TRBJ2-7	-	TGTGCCAGTAGTATAGGAAACGAGCAGTACTTC	CASSIGNEQYF
TRBD2	19	TRBV19	TRBJ2-6	-	TGTGCCAGTAGTATATCGGGGGGACGTGCCAACTCTGGGGCCAACGTCCTGACTTTC	CASSISGGRANSGANVLTF
-	14	TRBV19	TRBJ1-5	-	TGTGCCAGTAGCGAAAGGACAGGCAATCAGCCCCAGCATTTT	CASSERTGNQPQHF
TRBD1	15	TRBV19	TRBJ1-1	-	TGTGCCAGTAGCGGAGGGGGCCACCGGAACACTGAAGCTTTCTTT	CASSGGGHRNTEAFF
-	16	TRBV19	TRBJ1-5	-	TGTGCCAGTACCCGGGACACCTCTTATAGCAATCAGCCCCAGCATTTT	CASTRDTSYSNQPQHF
-	14	TRBV5-1	TRBJ2-7	-	TGCGCCAGCAGCTTGGACCGGAGCTCCTACGAGCAGTACTTC	CASSLDRSSYEQYF
-	13	TRBV6-5	TRBJ1-5	-	TGTGCCAGCCGCCCCGGGACAAATCAGCCCCAGCATTTT	CASRPGTNQPQHF
-	10	TRBV20-1	TRBJ2-7	-	TGCAGTGCTCAAACCGGGATCAAGTACTTC	CSAQTGIKYF
-	13	TRBV5-6	TRBJ2-7	-	TGTGCCAGCAGCTTCGCGGCCACCTACGAGCAGTACTTC	CASSFAATYEQYF
TRBD1	16	TRBV19	TRBJ1-5	-	TGTGCCAGTAGTCCCGGGACAGGGATAAGCAATCAGCCCCAGCATTTT	CASSPGTGISNQPQHF
TRBD1	16	TRBV7-8	TRBJ2-1	-	TGTGCCAGCAGCCTCGGGACAGCAGCAGGGTTTAATGAGCAGTTCTTC	CASSLGTAAGFNEQFF
-	14	TRBV6-5	TRBJ2-1	-	TGTGCCAGCAGCCGGGACCGATCCTACAATGAGCAGTTCTTC	CASSRDRSYNEQFF
-	13	TRBV7-2	TRBJ2-7	-	TGTGCCAGCAGCGATAGACAAACCTACGAGCAGTACTTC	CASSDRQTYEQYF
-	17	TRBV5-1	TRBJ2-7	once	TGCGCCAGCAGCTTGGGCTTTTGGGGCGGGCCCGCCTACGAGCAGTACTTC	CASSLGFWGGPAYEQYF